Following are 22 T cell receptor beta chains from one sample sequenced in a study of blood T cell repertoires in COVID-19. Profiled with immunoSEQ multiplex PCR; TCRdb holds only in-frame clones, not every one. The sample comprises roughly 200,000 clones, about 80% of which are singletons, and around 8% rests with the top ten. Specimen: peripheral blood. Every receptor here comes from a woman aged 60 to 75 with COVID-19, enrolled during active disease.

This clone appeared a few times. This sample includes further DNA sequences coding for the same CDR3. J is TRBJ2-7 and V is TRBV5-1, with 8 bases that match TRBD1. The CDR3 spans 15 residues. The junction had 2 bases not matched to a gene; V was cut back by 0 bases and J by 0 bases. Germline CDR1 reads SGHRS; CDR2 reads YFSETQ. DNA for the CDR3: TGCGCCAGCAGCTTGGGAGGGACAGGCTCCTACGAGCAGTACTTC. It yields the protein CASSLGGTGSYEQYF.

The chain links TRBV19 to TRBJ1-3, with 8 bases that match TRBD1. The CDR3 runs to 16 residues. J lost 2 bases, V lost 3 bases, and 6 bases had no gene match. Germline V gene data show CDR1 as LNHDA and CDR2 as SQIVND (reference sequence). Here the CDR3 DNA reads TGTGCCAGTAGTATTCCAAGGACAGGGCCTGGAAACACCATATATTTT. It yields the protein CASSIPRTGPGNTIYF.

This clone showed up just a few times. V and J are TRBV29-1 and TRBJ2-7; possibly TRBD2 for D (5 bases). The CDR3 consists of 15 residues. Trimming took off 3 bases at V and 0 bases at J, with 15 bases between the two ends. The germline V gene encodes CDR1 SQVTM and CDR2 ANQGSEA. This CDR3 reads CSVDIPGRSSYEQYF. The CDR3 DNA is TGCAGCGTTGACATCCCGGGAAGGAGCTCCTACGAGCAGTACTTC.

V gene TRBV10-3 combines with J gene TRBJ2-1, with TRBD1 matching 9 bases. V shed 3 bases and J 2 bases; nucleotides not matched to a gene: 8. Germline V lookup: CDR1 ENHRY, CDR2 SYGVKD. CDR3 length: 17 amino acids. The CDR3 spells CAISDPDRGMTYNEQFF. CDR3 bases: TGTGCCATCAGTGACCCAGACAGGGGGATGACCTACAATGAGCAGTTCTTC.

The chain employs TRBV10-3 and TRBJ1-1; 8 bases are shared with TRBD1. The V segment lost 6 bases and the J segment 4 bases; nucleotides outside the gene matches: 7. There are 14 residues in the CDR3. The germline V gene has CDR1 ENHRY and CDR2 SYGVKD. In nucleotides, the CDR3 is TGTGCCATCAGCGGACAGGGTTTGGGCACTGAAGCTTTCTTT. Amino acids: CAISGQGLGTEAFF.

The rearrangement uses TRBV5-6 and TRBJ1-6; 9 positions match TRBD1. The CDR3 runs 16 residues. With V trimmed by 4 bases and J by 1 base, 3 bases remained unmatched. Germline CDR1 reads SGHDT; CDR2 reads YYEEEE. The CDR3 loop is CASSPGQGSYNSPLHF. The CDR3 nucleotides read TGTGCCAGCAGCCCGGGACAGGGTTCCTATAATTCACCCCTCCACTTT.

The chain uses TRBV5-8 and TRBJ1-5; 7 nucleotides line up with TRBD1. This CDR3 has 15 amino acids. Trimming took 0 bases from V and 5 from J; bases not matched to a gene: 5. Germline-derived CDR1 and CDR2 are SGHTS and YDEGEE. The CDR3 loop reads CASSLEGGWDQPQHF. The CDR3 DNA is TGTGCCAGCAGCTTGGAAGGGGGCTGGGATCAGCCCCAGCATTTT.

The chain links TRBV9 to TRBJ2-2; 7 bases are a match to TRBD1. CDR1 and CDR2 from the germline V gene are SGDLS and YYNGEE. V dropped 4 bases and J dropped 0; count of bases not matched to a gene: 6. The CDR3 spans 16 residues. CDR3 sequence: CASSPRTGANTGELFF. The CDR3 DNA sequence: TGTGCCAGCAGCCCGAGGACAGGCGCGAACACCGGGGAGCTGTTTTTT.

The rearrangement uses TRBV6-2 or TRBV6-3 and TRBJ1-2, with no clear D. Germline assignment: CDR1 MNHEY and CDR2 SVGEGT. This CDR3 contains 13 residues. V was shortened by 2 bases and J by 4 bases, with 8 bases between the two germline ends. CDR3 DNA sequence: TGTGCCAGCAGTTACGTGGAGAGCTATGGCTACACCTTC. Its protein is CASSYVESYGYTF.

This clone appeared a few times. This chain connects TRBV24-1 to TRBJ2-5; D perhaps matches TRBD2 (6 bases). The CDR3 spans 15 residues. Germline V gene data show CDR1 as KGHDR and CDR2 as SFDVKD. Trimming cost V 5 bases and J 5 bases, with 17 bases left between them. The CDR3 loop reads CATSAPRAGGETQYF. CDR3 in DNA: TGTGCCACCAGTGCCCCTCGGGCAGGAGGGGAGACCCAGTACTTC.

The sample holds one count of this clone. The V and J genes are TRBV7-3 and TRBJ2-1; D is possibly TRBD1 (5 bases). The CDR3 contains 15 residues. V lost 2 bases and J 0 bases, leaving 8 bases between the germline ends. Germline V gene sequence: CDR1 SGHTA, CDR2 FQGTGA. CDR3 coding DNA: TGTGCCAGCAGCTTAGGTACAGGCTCCTACAATGAGCAGTTCTTC. Amino acid sequence: CASSLGTGSYNEQFF.

The chain recombines TRBV9 with TRBJ1-6; possibly TRBD1 for D (6 bases). The CDR3 spans 15 residues. The V end was cut by 0 bases, the J end by 7 bases, with 11 bases between. Germline assignment: CDR1 SGDLS and CDR2 YYNGEE. CDR3 sequence: CASSVGGGANSPLHF. CDR3 sequence (DNA): TGTGCCAGCAGCGTAGGTGGGGGCGCGAATTCACCCCTCCACTTT.

In this sample, this clone turned up a few times. The chain employs TRBV5-6 and TRBJ1-5; TRBD1 might be the D (6 bases). The CDR3 loop spans 14 amino acids. Germline assignment: CDR1 SGHDT and CDR2 YYEEEE. Trimming took off 2 bases at V and 3 bases at J, with 9 bases between the two ends. This chain's CDR3 is CASSFWTVNQPQHF. CDR3 nucleotide sequence: TGTGCCAGCAGCTTTTGGACAGTCAATCAGCCCCAGCATTTT.

The chain uses TRBV10-3 and TRBJ2-1, with 7 bases aligning to TRBD2. The CDR3 contains 14 residues. Germline CDR1 is ENHRY and CDR2 is SYGVKD. V gave up 8 bases and J gave up 1 base; unmatched junction bases: 5. In DNA form, the CDR3 reads TGTGCCATCGGCCCGGGGGGATCCTACAATGAGCAGTTCTTC. Protein sequence: CAIGPGGSYNEQFF.

The chain uses TRBV20-1 and TRBJ2-1; 8 bases fit TRBD1. Germline lookup yields CDR1 DFQATT and CDR2 SNEGSKA (reference sequence). CDR3 size: 17 residues. The V segment lost 3 bases and the J segment 0 bases; nucleotides outside the gene matches: 10. CDR3 in amino acids: CSASLETGALSYNEQFF. In DNA form, the CDR3 reads TGCAGTGCTAGTCTAGAGACAGGGGCTCTCTCCTACAATGAGCAGTTCTTC.

The chain carries TRBV27 and TRBJ2-7; 10 nucleotides match TRBD1. The germline V gene encodes CDR1 MNHEY and CDR2 SMNVEV (reference sequence). The CDR3 spans 13 residues. V lost 4 bases, J lost 5 bases, and 2 bases stayed unmatched. The CDR3 sequence is CASSWDRGHEQYF. The DNA for the CDR3 is TGTGCCAGCAGTTGGGACAGGGGCCACGAGCAGTACTTC.

The chain couples TRBV14 to TRBJ2-1; 8 bases map to TRBD2. The CDR3 totals 14 residues. Germline V gives CDR1 SGHDN, CDR2 FVKESK. The J segment lost 2 bases and the V segment lost 7 bases, leaving 4 bases of the junction unmatched. CDR3 protein: CASKFSGTYNEQFF. CDR3 nucleotide sequence: TGTGCCAGCAAATTTAGCGGGACCTACAATGAGCAGTTCTTC.

CDR3 protein: CASSPKGLAGGNEQFF. The CDR3 DNA is TGTGCCAGCAGCCCCAAGGGACTAGCGGGAGGCAATGAGCAGTTCTTC. The rearrangement uses TRBV7-3 and TRBJ2-1, with 15 nucleotides matching TRBD2. Per the germline V gene, CDR1 is SGHTA and CDR2 is FQGTGA. The CDR3 covers 16 residues. After removal of 5 bases from V and 6 bases from J, the junction contained 5 bases not matched to a gene.

The rearrangement links TRBV28 to TRBJ1-4; TRBD1 matches at 7 bases. V dropped 6 bases and J dropped 8; count of bases not matched to a gene: 9. Germline assignment: CDR1 MDHEN and CDR2 SYDVKM. The CDR3 extends over 14 amino acids. In DNA, the CDR3 is TGTGCCAGCAGCCCAGGGGGGTACAGGGAAAAACTGTTTTTT. Translation gives CASSPGGYREKLFF.

The V call is TRBV11-3, the J call TRBJ2-3; D is undetermined. Germline CDR1 reads SGHNT; CDR2 reads YENEEA. The CDR3 contains 12 residues. With 3 bases removed from V and 1 base from J, the gap between germline ends came to 2 bases. The CDR3 here is CASSFGTDTQYF. CDR3 in DNA: TGTGCCAGCAGCTTCGGCACAGATACGCAGTATTTT. Full variable domain (missing parts from reference TRBV11-3 and TRBJ2-3): EAGVVQSPRYKIIEKKQPVAFWCNPISGHNTLYWYLQNLGQGPELLIRYENEEAVDDSQLPKDRFSAERLKGVDSTLKIQPAELGDSAVYLCASSFGTDTQYFGPGTRLTVL.

The chain links TRBV10-3 to TRBJ1-6; a possible D gene is TRBD1 (6 bases). CDR3 length equals 14 residues. Germline assignment: CDR1 ENHRY and CDR2 SYGVKD. V gave up 4 bases and J gave up 5 bases, with 9 bases separating them. CDR3 nucleotide sequence: TGTGCCATCAGTGTAGGGGGAGATAATTCACCCCTCCACTTT. The encoded protein is CAISVGGDNSPLHF.

The chain recombines TRBV7-2 with TRBJ1-3; 7 nucleotides match TRBD1. With V trimmed by 5 bases and J by 4 bases, 8 bases remained unmatched. Germline assignment: CDR1 SGHTA and CDR2 FQGNSA. The CDR3 has 15 residues. The CDR3 region is CASSITGESGNTIYF. DNA of the CDR3: TGTGCCAGCAGCATTACAGGGGAATCGGGAAACACCATATATTTT.